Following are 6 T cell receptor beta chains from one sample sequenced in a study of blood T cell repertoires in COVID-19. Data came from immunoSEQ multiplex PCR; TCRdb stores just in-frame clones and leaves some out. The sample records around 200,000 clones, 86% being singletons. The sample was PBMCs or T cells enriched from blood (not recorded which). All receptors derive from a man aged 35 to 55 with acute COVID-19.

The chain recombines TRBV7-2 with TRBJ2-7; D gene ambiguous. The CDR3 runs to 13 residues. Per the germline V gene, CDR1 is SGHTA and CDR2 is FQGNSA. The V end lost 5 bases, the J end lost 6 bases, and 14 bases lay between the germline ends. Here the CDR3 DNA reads TGTGCCAGCAGCCTGGGCCGGAAGGCCGAGCAGTACTTC. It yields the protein CASSLGRKAEQYF.

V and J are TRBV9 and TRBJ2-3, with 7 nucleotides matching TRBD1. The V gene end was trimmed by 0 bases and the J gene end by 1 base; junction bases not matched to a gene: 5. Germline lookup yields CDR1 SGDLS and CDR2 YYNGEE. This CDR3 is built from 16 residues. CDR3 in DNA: TGTGCCAGCAGCGTAGAAACAGGGGCCCGCACAGATACGCAGTATTTT. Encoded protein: CASSVETGARTDTQYF.

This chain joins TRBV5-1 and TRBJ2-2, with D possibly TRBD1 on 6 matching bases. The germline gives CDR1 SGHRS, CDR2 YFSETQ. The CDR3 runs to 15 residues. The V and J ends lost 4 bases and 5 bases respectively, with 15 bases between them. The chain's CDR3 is CASSLRDTRTGELFF. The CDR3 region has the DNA TGCGCCAGCAGCCTCCGGGACACGAGGACCGGGGAGCTGTTTTTT.

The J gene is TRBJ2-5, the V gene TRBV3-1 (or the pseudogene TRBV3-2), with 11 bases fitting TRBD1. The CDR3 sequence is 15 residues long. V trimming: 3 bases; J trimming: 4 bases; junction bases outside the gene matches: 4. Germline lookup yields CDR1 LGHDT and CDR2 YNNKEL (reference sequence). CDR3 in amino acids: CASSQGGTGGETQYF. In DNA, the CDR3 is TGTGCCAGCAGCCAGGGTGGGACAGGGGGAGAGACCCAGTACTTC.

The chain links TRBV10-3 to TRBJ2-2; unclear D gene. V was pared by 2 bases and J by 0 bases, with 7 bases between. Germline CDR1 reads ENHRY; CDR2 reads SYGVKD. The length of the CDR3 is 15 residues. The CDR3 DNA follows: TGTGCCATCAGTGAGAGTCCAGCGAACACCGGGGAGCTGTTTTTT. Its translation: CAISESPANTGELFF.

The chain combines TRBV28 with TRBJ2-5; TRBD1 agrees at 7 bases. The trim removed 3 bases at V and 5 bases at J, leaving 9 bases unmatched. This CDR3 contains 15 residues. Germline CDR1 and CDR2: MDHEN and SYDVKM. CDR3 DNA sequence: TGTGCCAGCAGTTTCGAAAGGGGGCTAGGCGAGACCCAGTACTTC. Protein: CASSFERGLGETQYF.